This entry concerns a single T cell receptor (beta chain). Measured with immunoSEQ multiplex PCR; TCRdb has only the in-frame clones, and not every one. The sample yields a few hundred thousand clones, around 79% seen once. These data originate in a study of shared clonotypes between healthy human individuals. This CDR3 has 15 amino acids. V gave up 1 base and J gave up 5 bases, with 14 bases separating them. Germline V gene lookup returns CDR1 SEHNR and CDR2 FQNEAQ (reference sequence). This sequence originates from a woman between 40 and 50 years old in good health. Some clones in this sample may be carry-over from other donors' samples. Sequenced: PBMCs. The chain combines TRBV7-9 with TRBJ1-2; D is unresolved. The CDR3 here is CASSLEIGDSYGYTF. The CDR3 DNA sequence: TGTGCCAGCAGCTTAGAAATCGGGGATAGTTATGGCTACACCTTC.